This T cell receptor beta chain emerged from a study of T-cell memory formation after mild COVID-19. On the study more broadly: TCR clusters largely stayed donor specific.

Findings of the study overall: There was a balanced CD4/CD8 profile in clones contracting day 15 to 85, and later expanders leaned CD4+.

Germline values: CDR1 SEHNR, CDR2 FQNEAQ (reference sequence). The V gene lost 5 bases and the J gene lost 5 bases, with 17 bases spanning the gap. This CDR3 contains 15 residues. TCRdb passed the 5' RACE reads through MiXCR, listing each CDR3 protein once. The data contain hundreds of thousands of distinct CDR3 sequences, approximately 13% of them singletons. Only a few counts were recorded for this clonotype. The antigen is not known. This chain joins TRBV7-9 and TRBJ2-3, with a possible D match to TRBD1 (6 bases). The sequenced material came from PBMCs or a T cell subset sorted from them (not recorded which). This clonotype was sampled from a man younger than 35 who had mild COVID-19 (a few samples of this study predate the infection). Cell type and time point are not known. Written as DNA, the CDR3 is TGTGCCAGCAGCGGATACAGGGATCTCAGAGATACGCAGTATTTT. Its protein product is CASSGYRDLRDTQYF.